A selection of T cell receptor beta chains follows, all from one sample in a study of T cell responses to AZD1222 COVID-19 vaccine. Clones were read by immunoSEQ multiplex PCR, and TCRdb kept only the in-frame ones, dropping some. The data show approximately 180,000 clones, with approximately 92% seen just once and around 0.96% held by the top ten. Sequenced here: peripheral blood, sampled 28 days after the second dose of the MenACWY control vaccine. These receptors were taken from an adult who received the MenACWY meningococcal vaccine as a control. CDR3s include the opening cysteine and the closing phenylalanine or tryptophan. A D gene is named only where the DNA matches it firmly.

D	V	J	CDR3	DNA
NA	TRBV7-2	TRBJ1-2	CASSLNNVRGNYGYTF	TGTGCCAGCAGCTTAAACAATGTCAGGGGAAACTATGGCTACACCTTC
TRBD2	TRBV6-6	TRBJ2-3	CASRAGTGGNTQYF	TGTGCCAGCAGAGCCGGGACCGGGGGGAATACGCAGTATTTT
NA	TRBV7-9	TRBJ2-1	CASSLGQGNEQFF	TGTGCCAGCAGCTTAGGCCAGGGCAATGAGCAGTTCTTC
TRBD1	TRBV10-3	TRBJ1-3	CAIRGDRAGNTIYF	TGTGCCATCAGGGGGGACAGGGCGGGAAACACCATATATTTT
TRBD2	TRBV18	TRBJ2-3	CASSPVGGRTDTQYF	TGTGCCAGCTCACCAGTCGGGGGGAGGACAGATACGCAGTATTTT
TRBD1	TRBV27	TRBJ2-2	CASSLQQGVNTGELFF	TGTGCCAGCAGTCTCCAACAGGGGGTGAACACCGGGGAGCTGTTTTTT
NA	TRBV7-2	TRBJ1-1	CASSRIRGSTEAFF	TGTGCCAGCAGCCGTATAAGGGGGAGCACTGAAGCTTTCTTT
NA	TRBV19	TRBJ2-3	CASSRQTGGTDTQYF	TGTGCCAGTAGTCGCCAAACTGGAGGCACAGATACGCAGTATTTT
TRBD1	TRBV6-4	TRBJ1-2	CASSEAGGGSYGYTF	TGTGCCAGCAGTGAGGCAGGGGGCGGCAGCTATGGCTACACCTTC
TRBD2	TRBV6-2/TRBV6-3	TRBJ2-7	CASSLSSRGGHEQYF	TGTGCCAGCAGTCTATCGTCTCGGGGGGGTCACGAGCAGTACTTC
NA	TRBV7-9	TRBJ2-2	CASSGQNTGELFF	TGTGCCAGCAGCGGACAGAACACCGGGGAGCTGTTTTTT
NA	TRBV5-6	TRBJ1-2	CASSLGQGNYGYTF	TGTGCCAGCAGCTTGGGCCAGGGAAACTATGGCTACACCTTC
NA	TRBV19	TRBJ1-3	CASSIPTVVGNTIYF	TGTGCCAGTAGTATCCCGACAGTCGTCGGAAACACCATATATTTT
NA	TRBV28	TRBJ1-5	CASSPPRVGNQPQHF	TGTGCCAGCAGCCCCCCCAGGGTGGGCAATCAGCCCCAGCATTTT
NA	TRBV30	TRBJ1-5	CAWNPGANQPQHF	TGTGCCTGGAACCCGGGGGCCAATCAGCCCCAGCATTTT
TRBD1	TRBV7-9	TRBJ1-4	CASSLGTGFEKLFF	TGTGCCAGCAGCTTAGGGACAGGGTTTGAAAAACTGTTTTTT
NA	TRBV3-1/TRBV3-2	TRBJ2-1	CASSLWGYNEQFF	TGTGCCAGCAGCCTTTGGGGATACAATGAGCAGTTCTTC